The clone carrying this T cell receptor (beta chain) was recorded once. These data come from a study of blood T cell repertoires in COVID-19. This CDR3 region has 16 residues. Trimming removed 5 bases from V and 6 bases from J; junction bases left unmatched: 13. Germline V lookup: CDR1 LNHDA, CDR2 SQIVND (reference sequence). Repertoires were generated with immunoSEQ multiplex PCR, while TCRdb's copy carries only in-frame clones and drops some. The table has under 200,000 clones, around four fifths seen once. The gene calls are TRBV19 and TRBJ2-1; 7 bases are shared with TRBD2. The sequenced material came from peripheral blood. The receptor was isolated from a man in his sixties with COVID-19, enrolled during active disease. The CDR3 here is CASSPLGGEGRNEQFF. The DNA for the CDR3 is TGTGCCAGTAGTCCCCTGGGGGGGGAGGGCCGCAATGAGCAGTTCTTC.